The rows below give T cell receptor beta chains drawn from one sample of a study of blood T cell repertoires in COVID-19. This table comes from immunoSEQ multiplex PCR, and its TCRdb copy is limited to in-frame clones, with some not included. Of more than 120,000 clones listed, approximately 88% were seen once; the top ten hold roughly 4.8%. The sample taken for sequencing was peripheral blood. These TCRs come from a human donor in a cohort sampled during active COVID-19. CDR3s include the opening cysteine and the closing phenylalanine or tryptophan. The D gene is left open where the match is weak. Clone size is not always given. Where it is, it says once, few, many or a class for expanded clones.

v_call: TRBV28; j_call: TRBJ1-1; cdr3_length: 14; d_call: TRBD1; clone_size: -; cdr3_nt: TGTGCCAGCAGTGACAGGGGGCTGAACACTGAAGCTTTCTTT; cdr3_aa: CASSDRGLNTEAFF
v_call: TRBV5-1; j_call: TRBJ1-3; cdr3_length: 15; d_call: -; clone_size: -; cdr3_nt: TGCGCCAGCAGCCTCGAAGGGGGCTCTGGAAACACCATATATTTT; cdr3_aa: CASSLEGGSGNTIYF
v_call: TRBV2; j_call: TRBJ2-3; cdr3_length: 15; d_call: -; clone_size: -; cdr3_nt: TGTGCCAGCAGTGGGAACGGAGGTGCGATAGATACGCAGTATTTT; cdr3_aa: CASSGNGGAIDTQYF
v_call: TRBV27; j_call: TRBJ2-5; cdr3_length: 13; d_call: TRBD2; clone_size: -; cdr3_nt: TGTGCCAGCAGGACTAGCGGGGTGGAGACCCAGTACTTC; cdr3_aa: CASRTSGVETQYF
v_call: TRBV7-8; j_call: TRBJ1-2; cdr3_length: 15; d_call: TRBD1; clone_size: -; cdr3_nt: TGTGCCAGCAGCTTAGCGGTCGGACAGGCTTATGGCTACACCTTC; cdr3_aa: CASSLAVGQAYGYTF
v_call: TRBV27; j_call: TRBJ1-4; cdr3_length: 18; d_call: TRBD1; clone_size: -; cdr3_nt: TGTGCCAGCAGCCTAGTTCCTATACAGGGGTGGGAAAACGAAAAACTGTTTTTT; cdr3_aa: CASSLVPIQGWENEKLFF
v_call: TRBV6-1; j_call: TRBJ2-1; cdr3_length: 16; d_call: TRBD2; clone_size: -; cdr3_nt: TGTGCCAGCAGTGAAGCGGGACTAGCGGCTAACAATGAGCAGTTCTTC; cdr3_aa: CASSEAGLAANNEQFF
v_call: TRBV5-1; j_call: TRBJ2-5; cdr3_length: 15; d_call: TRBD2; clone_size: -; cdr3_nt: TGCGCCAGCGCCGGGACTAGCGGATTTCAAGAGACCCAGTACTTC; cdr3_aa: CASAGTSGFQETQYF
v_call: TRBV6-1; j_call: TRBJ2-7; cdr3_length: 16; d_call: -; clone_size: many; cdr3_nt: TGTGCCAGCAGTGAAAGGGACTTCTGGGGCTCCTACGAGCAGTACTTC; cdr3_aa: CASSERDFWGSYEQYF
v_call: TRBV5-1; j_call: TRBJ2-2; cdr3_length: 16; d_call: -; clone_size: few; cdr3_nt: TGCGCCAGCAGCTTGGATGGAGCTCCGAACACCGGGGAGCTGTTTTTT; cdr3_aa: CASSLDGAPNTGELFF
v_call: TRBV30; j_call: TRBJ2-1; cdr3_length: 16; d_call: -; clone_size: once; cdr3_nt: TGTGCCTGGAGTGTCTCCCCCGGGAGTGGCTACAATGAGCAGTTCTTC; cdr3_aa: CAWSVSPGSGYNEQFF
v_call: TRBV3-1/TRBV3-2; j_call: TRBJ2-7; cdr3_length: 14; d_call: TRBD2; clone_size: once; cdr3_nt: TGTGCCAGCAGAGCTAGCGGGGGGTATTACGAGCAGTACTTC; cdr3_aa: CASRASGGYYEQYF
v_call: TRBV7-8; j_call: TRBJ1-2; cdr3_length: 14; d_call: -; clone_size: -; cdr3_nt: TGTGCCAGCAGCCCTCAGGGTCGGGTCTATGGCTACACCTTC; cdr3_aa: CASSPQGRVYGYTF
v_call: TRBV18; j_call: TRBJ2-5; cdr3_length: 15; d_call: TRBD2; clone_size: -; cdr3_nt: TGTGCCAGCTCACCGGGACTAGCGGCCCAAGAGACCCAGTACTTC; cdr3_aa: CASSPGLAAQETQYF
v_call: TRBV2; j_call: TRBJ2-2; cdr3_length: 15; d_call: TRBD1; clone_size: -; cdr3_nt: TGTGCCAGCACTTTAGGGACAGGGAACACCGGGGAGCTGTTTTTT; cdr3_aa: CASTLGTGNTGELFF
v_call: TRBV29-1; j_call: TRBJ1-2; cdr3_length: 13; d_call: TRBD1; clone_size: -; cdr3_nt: TGCAGCGTTGGCCGGGACAGTTTTTTTGGCTACACCTTC; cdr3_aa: CSVGRDSFFGYTF
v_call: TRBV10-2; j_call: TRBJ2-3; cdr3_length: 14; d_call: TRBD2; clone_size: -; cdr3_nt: TGCGCCAGTGGGGGGAGCGGGAGGCCAGATACGCAGTATTTT; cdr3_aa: CASGGSGRPDTQYF
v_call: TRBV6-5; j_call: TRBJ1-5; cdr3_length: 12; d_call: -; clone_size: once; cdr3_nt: TGTGCCAGCGGCCAGGATCCCCAGCCCCAGCATTTT; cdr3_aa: CASGQDPQPQHF
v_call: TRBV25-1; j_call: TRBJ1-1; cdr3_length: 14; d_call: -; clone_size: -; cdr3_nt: TGTGCCAGCAGTGAAGGGCTTATGAACACTGAAGCTTTCTTT; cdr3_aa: CASSEGLMNTEAFF
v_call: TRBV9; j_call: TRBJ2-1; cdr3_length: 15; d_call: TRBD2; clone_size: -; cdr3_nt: TGTGCCAGCAGCGTAGAAGCGGGGGGGCACAATGAGCAGTTCTTC; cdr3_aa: CASSVEAGGHNEQFF
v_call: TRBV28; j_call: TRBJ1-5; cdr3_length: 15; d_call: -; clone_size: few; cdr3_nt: TGTGCCAGCAGTTTTTGGGTTTCGGGGGGTCAGCCCCAGCATTTT; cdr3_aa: CASSFWVSGGQPQHF
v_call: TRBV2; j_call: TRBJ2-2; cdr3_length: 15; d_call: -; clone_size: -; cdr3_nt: TGTGCCAGCAGTGAATTCGGCGGTGACACCGGGGAGCTGTTTTTT; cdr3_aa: CASSEFGGDTGELFF
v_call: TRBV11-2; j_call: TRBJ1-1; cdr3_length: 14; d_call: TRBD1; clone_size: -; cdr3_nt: TGTGCCAGCAGCCAGACCCGGGACAGGGCTAAAGCTTTCTTT; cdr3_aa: CASSQTRDRAKAFF
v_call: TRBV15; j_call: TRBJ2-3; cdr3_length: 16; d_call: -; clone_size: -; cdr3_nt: TGTGCCACCAGCCTCCGTCTGGACAGAAGCACAGATACGCAGTATTTT; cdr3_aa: CATSLRLDRSTDTQYF
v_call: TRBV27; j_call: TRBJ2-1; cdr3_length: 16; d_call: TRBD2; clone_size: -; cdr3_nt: TGTGCCAGCAGTTTATCTTCAGCGGGGGCCTACAATGAGCAGTTCTTC; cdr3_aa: CASSLSSAGAYNEQFF
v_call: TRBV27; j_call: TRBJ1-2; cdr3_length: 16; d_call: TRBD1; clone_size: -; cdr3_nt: TGTGCCAGCAGACCCTATACAGGGGTTCGGGCTTATGGCTACGCCTTC; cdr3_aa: CASRPYTGVRAYGYAF
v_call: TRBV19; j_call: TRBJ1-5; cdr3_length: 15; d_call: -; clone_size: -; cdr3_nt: TGTGCCAGTAGTATAGAGGGTTTAGGAGATCAGCCCCAGCATTTT; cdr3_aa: CASSIEGLGDQPQHF
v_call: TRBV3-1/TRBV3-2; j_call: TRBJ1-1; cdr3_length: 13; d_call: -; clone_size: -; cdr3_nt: TGTGCCAGCAGCCAAGAACGTGGGAGTGAAGCTTTCTTT; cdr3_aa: CASSQERGSEAFF
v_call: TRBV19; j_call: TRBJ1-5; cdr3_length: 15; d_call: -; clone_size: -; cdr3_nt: TGTGCCAGTATTTATTCAGGGAATAGCAATCAGCCCCAGCATTTT; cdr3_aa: CASIYSGNSNQPQHF
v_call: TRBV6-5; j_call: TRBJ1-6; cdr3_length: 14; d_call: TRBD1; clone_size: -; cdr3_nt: TGTGCCAGCAGATGGACAGGGAGGAATTCACCCCTCCACTTT; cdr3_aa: CASRWTGRNSPLHF
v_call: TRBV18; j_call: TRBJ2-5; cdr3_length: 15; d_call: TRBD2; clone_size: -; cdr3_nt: TGTGCCAGCTCACCGCGAGCGGGGGACTTAGAGACCCAGTACTTC; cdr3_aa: CASSPRAGDLETQYF
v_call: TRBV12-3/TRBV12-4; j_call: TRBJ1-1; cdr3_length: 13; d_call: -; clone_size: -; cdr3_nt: TGTGCCAGCAGCCCACAGCAGAACACTGAAGCTTTCTTT; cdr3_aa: CASSPQQNTEAFF
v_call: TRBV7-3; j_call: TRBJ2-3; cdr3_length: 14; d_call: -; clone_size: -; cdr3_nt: TGTGCCAGCAGCTTGGGGCGGGACACAGATACGCAGTATTTT; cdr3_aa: CASSLGRDTDTQYF
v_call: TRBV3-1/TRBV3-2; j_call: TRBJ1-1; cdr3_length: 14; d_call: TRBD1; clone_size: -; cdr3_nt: TGTGCCAGCAGCCAAAAGACAGGGACCACTGAAGCTTTCTTT; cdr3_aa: CASSQKTGTTEAFF
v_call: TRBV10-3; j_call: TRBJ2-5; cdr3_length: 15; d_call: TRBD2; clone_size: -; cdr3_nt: TGTGCCATCAGGCCCGGGGACTACGACGGAGAGACCCAGTACTTC; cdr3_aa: CAIRPGDYDGETQYF
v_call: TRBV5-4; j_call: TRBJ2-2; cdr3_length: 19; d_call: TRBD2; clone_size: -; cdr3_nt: TGTGCCAGCAGCTTGGAGGGACTAGCGGGAGTACCGAACACCGGGGAGCTGTTTTTT; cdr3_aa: CASSLEGLAGVPNTGELFF
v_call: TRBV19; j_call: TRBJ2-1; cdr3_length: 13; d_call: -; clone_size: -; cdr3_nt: TGTGCCACCTCGACTGGCTCCTACAATGAGCAGTTCTTC; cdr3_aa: CATSTGSYNEQFF
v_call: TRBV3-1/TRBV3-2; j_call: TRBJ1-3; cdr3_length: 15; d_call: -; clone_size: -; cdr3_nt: TGTGCCAGCAGCCAGAGGGGGTTATCAGGAAACACCATATATTTT; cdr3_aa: CASSQRGLSGNTIYF
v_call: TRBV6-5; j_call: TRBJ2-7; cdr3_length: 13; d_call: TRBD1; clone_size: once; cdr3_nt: TGTGCCAGCAGCCAACAGGGGGCCTACGAGCAGTACTTC; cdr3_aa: CASSQQGAYEQYF
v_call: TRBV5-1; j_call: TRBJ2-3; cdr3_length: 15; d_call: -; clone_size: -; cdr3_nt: TGCGCCAGCAGCCCCACGGGACACGGAACGGATACGCAGTATTTT; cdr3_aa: CASSPTGHGTDTQYF
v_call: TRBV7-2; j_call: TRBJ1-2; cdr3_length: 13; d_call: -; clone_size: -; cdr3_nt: TGTGCCAGCAGCCCCACAGGGACCTATGGCTACACCTTC; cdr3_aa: CASSPTGTYGYTF
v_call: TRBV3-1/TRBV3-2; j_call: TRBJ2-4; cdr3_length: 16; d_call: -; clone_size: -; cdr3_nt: TGTGCCAGCAGCCAAGATCCCCAGGGTGGCAAAAACATTCAGTACTTC; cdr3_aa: CASSQDPQGGKNIQYF
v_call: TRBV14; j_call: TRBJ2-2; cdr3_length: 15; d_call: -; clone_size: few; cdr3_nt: TGTGCCAGCAGCCAAGCCAGGGCAGGGACCGGGGAGCTGTTTTTT; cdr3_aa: CASSQARAGTGELFF
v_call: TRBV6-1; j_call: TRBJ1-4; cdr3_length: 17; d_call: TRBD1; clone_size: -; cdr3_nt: TGTGCCAGCAGTGAAGGACGACACAGGGGGCGTGAAGAAAAACTGTTTTTT; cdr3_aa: CASSEGRHRGREEKLFF
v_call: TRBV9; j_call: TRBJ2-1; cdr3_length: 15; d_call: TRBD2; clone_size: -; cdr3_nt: TGTGCCAGCAGCGCGTGGGCTAGCGGGGCCTTAGAGCAGTTCTTC; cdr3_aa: CASSAWASGALEQFF
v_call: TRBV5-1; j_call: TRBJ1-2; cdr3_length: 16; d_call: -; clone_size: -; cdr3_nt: TGCGCCAGCAGCCGGATTGTGGGGGAGGGGTACTATGGCTACACCTTC; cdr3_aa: CASSRIVGEGYYGYTF
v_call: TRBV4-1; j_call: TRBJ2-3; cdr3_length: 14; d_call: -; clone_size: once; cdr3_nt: TGCGCCAGCAGCCAAGGTCCAAGCACAGATACGCAGTATTTT; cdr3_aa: CASSQGPSTDTQYF
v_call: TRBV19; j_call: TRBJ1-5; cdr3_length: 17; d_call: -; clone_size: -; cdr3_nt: TGTGCCAGTAGTATAGATAGGTGGCAGGCTAGCAATCAGCCCCAGCATTTT; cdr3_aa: CASSIDRWQASNQPQHF
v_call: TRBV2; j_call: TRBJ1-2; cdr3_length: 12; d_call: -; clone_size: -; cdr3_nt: TGTGCCAGCAGTGAACAGAACTATGGCTACACCTTC; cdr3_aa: CASSEQNYGYTF
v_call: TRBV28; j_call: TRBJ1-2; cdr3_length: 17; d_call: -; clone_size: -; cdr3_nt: TGTGCCAGCAGTTTTCAGGGCAGGGTATCCGCGGGGGGTGGCTACACCTTC; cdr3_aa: CASSFQGRVSAGGGYTF
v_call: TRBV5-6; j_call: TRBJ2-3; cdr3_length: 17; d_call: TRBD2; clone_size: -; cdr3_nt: TGTGCCAGCAGCCGGCGACTAGCGGGGGATAGCACAGATACGCAGTATTTT; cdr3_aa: CASSRRLAGDSTDTQYF
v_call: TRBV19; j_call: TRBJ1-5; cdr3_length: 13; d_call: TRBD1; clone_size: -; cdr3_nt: TGTGCCAGTGGGACAGGGGACTATCAGCCCCAGCATTTT; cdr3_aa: CASGTGDYQPQHF
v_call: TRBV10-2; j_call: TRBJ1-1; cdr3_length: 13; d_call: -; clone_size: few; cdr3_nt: TGCGCCAGCAGTGTCCAGGGGATCACTGAAGCTTTCTTT; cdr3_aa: CASSVQGITEAFF
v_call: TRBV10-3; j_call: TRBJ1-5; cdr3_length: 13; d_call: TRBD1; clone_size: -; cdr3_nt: TGTGCCATCTCTGGACAGGTTGATCAGCCCCAGCATTTT; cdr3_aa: CAISGQVDQPQHF
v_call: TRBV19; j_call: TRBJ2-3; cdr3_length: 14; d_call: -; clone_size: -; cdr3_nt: TGTGCCAGTAGTATAGGTAGTAGCACAGATACGCAGTATTTT; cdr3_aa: CASSIGSSTDTQYF